This T cell receptor (beta chain) was sequenced during a study of patients and donors after allogeneic stem cell transplantation. This clonotype was seen more than once but under ten times. From the RT-PCR reads, TCRdb called clonotypes with MiXCR, one entry per CDR3 protein. This table has over 350,000 distinct CDR3 sequences, 16% appearing once. Trimming took off 1 base at V and 3 bases at J, with 6 bases between the two ends. The CDR3 sequence is 12 residues long. Germline CDR1 and CDR2: GTSNPN and SVGIG (reference sequence). The sequenced sample consisted of blood, either unsorted or a sorted T cell fraction (not recorded which). The chain carries TRBV30 and TRBJ1-1; D not certain. The origin of this receptor is a human donor who was either an allogeneic HSCT recipient or a stem cell or donor lymphocyte infusion donor (not recorded which). It is not recorded whose cells these are; they may come from a transplant donor. The DNA for the CDR3 is TGTGCCTGGAGTGAGGGTTACACTGAAGCTTTCTTT. Amino acids: CAWSEGYTEAFF.